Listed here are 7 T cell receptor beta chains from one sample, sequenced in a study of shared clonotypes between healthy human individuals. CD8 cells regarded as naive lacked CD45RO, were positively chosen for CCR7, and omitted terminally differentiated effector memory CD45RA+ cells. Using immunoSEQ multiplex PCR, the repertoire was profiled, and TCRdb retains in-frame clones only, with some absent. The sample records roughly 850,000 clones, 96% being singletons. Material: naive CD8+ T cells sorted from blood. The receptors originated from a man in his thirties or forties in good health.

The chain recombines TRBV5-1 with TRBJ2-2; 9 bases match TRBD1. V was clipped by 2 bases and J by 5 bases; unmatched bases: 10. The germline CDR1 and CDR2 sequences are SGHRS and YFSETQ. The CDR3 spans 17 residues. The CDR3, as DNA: TGCGCCAGCAGCTTCACCTCCCGGGACAGGGTGACCGGGGAGCTGTTTTTT. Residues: CASSFTSRDRVTGELFF.

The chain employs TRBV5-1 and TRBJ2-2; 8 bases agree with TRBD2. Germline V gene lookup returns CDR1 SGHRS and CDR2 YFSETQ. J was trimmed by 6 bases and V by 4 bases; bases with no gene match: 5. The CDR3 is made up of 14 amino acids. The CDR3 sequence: CASSPAGGAGELFF. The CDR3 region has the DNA TGCGCCAGCAGCCCGGCGGGGGGCGCCGGGGAGCTGTTTTTT.

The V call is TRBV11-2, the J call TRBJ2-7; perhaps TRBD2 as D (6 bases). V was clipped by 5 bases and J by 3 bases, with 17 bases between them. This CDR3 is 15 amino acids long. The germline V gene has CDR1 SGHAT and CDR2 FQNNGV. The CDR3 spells CASSLGSGFYYEQYF. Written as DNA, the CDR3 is TGTGCCAGCAGCCTTGGGAGCGGGTTCTACTACGAGCAGTACTTC.

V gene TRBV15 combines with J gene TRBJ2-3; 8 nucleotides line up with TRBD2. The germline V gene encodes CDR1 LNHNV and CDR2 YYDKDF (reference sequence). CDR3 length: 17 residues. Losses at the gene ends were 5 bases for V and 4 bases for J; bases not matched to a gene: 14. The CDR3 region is CATSGATSGSWADTQYF. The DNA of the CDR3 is TGTGCCACCAGCGGTGCGACGAGCGGGAGCTGGGCAGATACGCAGTATTTT.

CDR3 nucleotides: TGTGCCAGCAGCTCGCTGGGGACAGGTTACGAGCAGTACTTC. Translating it yields CASSSLGTGYEQYF. This chain joins TRBV5-5 and TRBJ2-7; 8 bases agree with TRBD1. Looked up from germline, CDR1 is SGHKS and CDR2 is YYEKEE (reference sequence). The CDR3 spans 14 residues. V dropped 3 bases and J dropped 4; count of bases not matched to a gene: 6.

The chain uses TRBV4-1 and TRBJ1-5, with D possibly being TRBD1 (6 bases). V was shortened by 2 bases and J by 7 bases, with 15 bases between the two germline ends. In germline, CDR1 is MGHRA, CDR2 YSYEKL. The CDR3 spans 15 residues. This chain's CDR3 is CASSQFTGIQQPQHF. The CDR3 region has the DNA TGCGCCAGCAGCCAATTTACAGGGATACAACAGCCCCAGCATTTT.

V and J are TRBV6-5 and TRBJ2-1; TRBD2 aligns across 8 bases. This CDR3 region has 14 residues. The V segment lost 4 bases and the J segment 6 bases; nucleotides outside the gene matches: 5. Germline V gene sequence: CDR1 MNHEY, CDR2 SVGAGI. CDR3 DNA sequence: TGTGCCAGCAGTTTAGCGGGAATCGGCAATGAGCAGTTCTTC. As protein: CASSLAGIGNEQFF.